This T cell receptor beta chain was sequenced in a study of shared clonotypes between healthy human individuals. TCRdb's copy holds only in-frame clones and misses some; the assay was immunoSEQ multiplex PCR. The sample shows about 2.1 million clones, approximately 94% of them seen only once. Naive CD8 cells lacked CD45RO and underwent positive selection for CCR7, leaving out terminally differentiated effector memory CD45RA+ cells. On this clone: The antigen is undetermined.

The study's findings and limits: Clonotypes which were not shared had lower generation probabilities than clonotypes that all four donors shared. Sampling covered nothing but blood. Tissue TCR repertoires likely differ from those found in blood.

The CDR3 loop spans 15 amino acids. The germline CDR1 and CDR2 sequences are LGHNA and YSLEER. Trimming pared 0 bases from V and 4 bases from J, leaving 12 bases between. The chain employs TRBV4-3 and TRBJ1-1, with no clear D. Specimen: naive CD8+ T cells from PBMCs. This receptor was taken from a man aged 18 to 29 in good health. Some clones in this sample may be carry-over from other donors' samples. For the CDR3, the DNA is TGCGCCAGCAGCCAAGATAAATGGGGATTCACTGAAGCTTTCTTT. Protein: CASSQDKWGFTEAFF.